Listed here is a single TCR beta chain. This sample was included in a study of shared clonotypes between healthy human individuals. About the study: Each donor had three CD4 naive, three CD4 memory, two CD8 naive and one CD8 memory plate.

The repertoire was sequenced with immunoSEQ multiplex PCR; TCRdb's copy has only in-frame clones and lacks some. The sample lists under 2,000,000 clones, about 95% occurring once. The CDR3 runs to 14 residues. The V end was cut by 5 bases, the J end by 5 bases, with 16 bases between. Germline loops: CDR1 MNHEY, CDR2 SMNVEV (reference sequence). It was CD45RO-negative cells, positively selected for CCR7, that made up naive CD8 cells, with terminally differentiated effector memory CD45RA+ cells excluded. Healthy HIV-negative adults with no recent acute infections or vaccinations were recruited as donors.

The sequence came from a man aged 18-30 years in good health. The sample taken for sequencing was naive CD8+ T cells sorted from blood. The genes are TRBV27 and TRBJ2-7, with D tentatively TRBD1 (5 bases). The CDR3 spells CASSPLGLSHEQYF. For the CDR3, the DNA is TGTGCCAGCAGTCCTTTGGGGCTGTCCCACGAGCAGTACTTC.